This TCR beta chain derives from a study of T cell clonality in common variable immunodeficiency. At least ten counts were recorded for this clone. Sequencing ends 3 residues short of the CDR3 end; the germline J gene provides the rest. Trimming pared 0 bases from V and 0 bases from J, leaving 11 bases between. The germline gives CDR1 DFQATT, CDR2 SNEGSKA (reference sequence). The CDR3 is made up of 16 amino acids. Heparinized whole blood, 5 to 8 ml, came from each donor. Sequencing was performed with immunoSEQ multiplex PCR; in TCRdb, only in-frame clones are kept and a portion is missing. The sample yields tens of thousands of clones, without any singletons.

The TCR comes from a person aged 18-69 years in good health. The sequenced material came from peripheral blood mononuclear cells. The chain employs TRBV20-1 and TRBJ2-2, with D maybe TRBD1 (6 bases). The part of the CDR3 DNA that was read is TGCAGTGCTAGAGATCTCCGGGACACGAACACCGGGGAG. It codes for CSARDLRDTNTGE. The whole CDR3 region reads CSARDLRDTNTGELFF.